These 25 T cell receptor beta chains came from one sample sequenced in a study of CD8 T cells in ankylosing spondylitis. In TCRdb, the 5' RACE reads were re-called with MiXCR into one record per CDR3 protein. Of around 300,000 distinct CDR3 sequences detected, under 15% appear once; the ten largest clones hold roughly 0.99%. Input material: blood, either unsorted or a sorted T cell fraction (not recorded which). These receptors came from a male donor with ankylosing spondylitis or in good health (not recorded which).

The rearrangement uses TRBV10-3 and TRBJ2-5; TRBD1 or TRBD2 may be the D gene (6 bases each). CDR3 length equals 17 residues. The ends were cut back, 2 bases at V and 4 bases at J, with 20 bases in the middle. Germline V gene sequence: CDR1 ENHRY, CDR2 SYGVKD. CDR3 amino acids: CAISELSGAPDPETQYF. In DNA, the CDR3 is TGTGCCATCAGTGAGCTTTCGGGGGCTCCCGATCCAGAGACCCAGTACTTC.

This clonotype was seen a handful of times. The J gene is TRBJ2-7, the V gene TRBV25-1; D perhaps matches TRBD1 (6 bases). The CDR3 has 13 amino acids. Germline CDR1 and CDR2: MGHDK and SYGVNS. Trimming removed 7 bases at V and 7 bases at J, with 17 bases between. The CDR3 loop reads CASIESGQTEQYF. The CDR3 coding sequence is TGTGCCAGCATCGAATCCGGACAGACAGAGCAGTACTTC.

This clonotype has just a few counts. J is TRBJ2-5 and V is TRBV11-2; 13 bases match TRBD2. Trimming removed 5 bases from V and 2 bases from J; junction bases left unmatched: 8. This CDR3 spans 17 amino acids. Germline CDR1 is SGHAT and CDR2 is FQNNGV. The CDR3 reads CASSPTGLAGSQETQYF. CDR3 in DNA: TGTGCCAGCAGCCCGACGGGACTAGCGGGGTCTCAAGAGACCCAGTACTTC.

This clonotype occurred a few times. The rearrangement uses TRBV28 and TRBJ1-5; D is unclear. The V and J ends lost 2 bases and 13 bases respectively, with 12 bases between them. CDR1 is MDHEN, CDR2 SYDVKM, per germline. CDR3 size: 12 residues. The chain's CDR3 is CASSLMVARQHF. CDR3 coding DNA: TGTGCCAGCAGTTTAATGGTCGCGAGACAGCATTTT. Supplemented by reference TRBV28 and TRBJ1-5, the full variable domain reads DVKVTQSSRYLVKRTGEKVFLECVQDMDHENMFWYRQDPGLGLRLIYFSYDVKMKEKGDIPEGYSVSREKKERFSLILESASTNQTSMYLCASSLMVARQHFGDGTRLSIL.

The rearrangement links TRBV29-1 to TRBJ2-7; D remains ambiguous. The CDR3 is 13 amino acids. The germline V gene has CDR1 SQVTM and CDR2 ANQGSEA. Trimming removed 1 base from V and 2 bases from J, with 9 bases in between. As DNA, the CDR3 is TGCAGCGTTGAAGGGGTTTCCCCCTACGAGCAGTACTTC. Residues: CSVEGVSPYEQYF.

This clonotype turned up a few times. V gene TRBV9 combines with J gene TRBJ2-3; D not resolved. Germline V lookup: CDR1 SGDLS, CDR2 YYNGEE. The CDR3 extends over 16 amino acids. Trimming removed 1 base from V and 2 bases from J, with 14 bases in between. CDR3 in DNA: TGTGCCAGCAGCGTAAAAGTATACACCCCCACAGATACGCAGTATTTT. This encodes CASSVKVYTPTDTQYF.

The V call is TRBV7-2, the J call TRBJ2-7, with TRBD2 matching 8 bases. Germline V gives CDR1 SGHTA, CDR2 FQGNSA. V lost 1 base and J lost 2; bases outside the gene matches: 1. This CDR3 has 14 residues. DNA for the CDR3: TGTGCCAGCAGCTTAGGGCGGGGGGCCTACGAGCAGTACTTC. This codes for CASSLGRGAYEQYF.

In the case of this clonotype: One junction end disagrees with the germline gene, perhaps due to a read error. The V gene is TRBV10-3, the J gene TRBJ2-3; no clear D. CDR1 is ENHRY, CDR2 SYGVKD, per germline. CDR3 length: 12 residues. CDR3 sequence reads: CAISESKGRKHF. CDR3 DNA sequence: TGTGCCATCAGTGAGTCAAAAGGGCGCAAGCATTTT.

This sequence joins TRBV10-3 and TRBJ1-6, with TRBD1 as a possible D gene (6 bases). Germline V CDR1 and CDR2: ENHRY, SYGVKD. This CDR3 has 14 residues. The V end was cut by 6 bases, the J end by 8 bases, with 14 bases between. The DNA for the CDR3 is TGTGCCATCAGCCCCACAGGGCGGGATTCACCCCTCCACTTT. It is translated as CAISPTGRDSPLHF.

The chain couples TRBV6-5 to TRBJ2-7, with D tentatively TRBD2 (6 bases). Germline CDR1 is MNHEY and CDR2 is SVGAGI. Trimming removed 10 bases from V and 5 bases from J, with 12 bases in between. The CDR3 contains 11 residues. CDR3 amino acids: CATARGNEQYF. As DNA, the CDR3 is TGTGCCACCGCCCGCGGGAACGAGCAGTACTTC.

V is TRBV12-3 or TRBV12-4 and J is TRBJ2-5; D gene ambiguous. The length of the CDR3 is 15 residues. The V end lost 3 bases, the J end lost 2 bases, and 13 bases lay between the germline ends. CDR3 amino acids: CASSFSRAVQETQYF. Written as DNA, the CDR3 is TGTGCCAGCAGTTTTAGTCGGGCGGTTCAAGAGACCCAGTACTTC.

The sample holds many counts of this clonotype. The CDR3 reads CASSLGQGLGPQHF. CDR3 sequence (DNA): TGTGCCAGCAGTCTTGGACAGGGCCTGGGTCCCCAGCATTTT. This rearrangement joins TRBV12-3 or TRBV12-4 to TRBJ1-5; TRBD1 agrees at 8 bases. Trimming at V came to 5 bases and at J to 10 bases, leaving 10 bases not matched to a gene. CDR3 size: 14 residues.

This clonotype was detected only a few times. This chain joins TRBV10-3 and TRBJ2-1, with D tentatively TRBD2 (7 bases). Germline V lookup: CDR1 ENHRY, CDR2 SYGVKD. The CDR3 is made up of 16 amino acids. V was clipped by 3 bases and J by 5 bases, with 17 bases between them. The CDR3 DNA reads TGTGCCATCAGTGATGGACAGCGGGGAGGAGACAATGAGCAGTTCTTC. Amino acids: CAISDGQRGGDNEQFF.

The rearrangement uses TRBV4-1 and TRBJ2-3, with 9 bases identical to TRBD2. The V gene end was trimmed by 2 bases and the J gene end by 5 bases; junction bases not matched to a gene: 8. The CDR3 covers 16 residues. CDR1 and CDR2 (germline): MGHRA, YSYEKL. CDR3 in amino acids: CASSQRASGEGDTQYF. DNA for the CDR3: TGCGCCAGCAGCCAAAGGGCTAGCGGGGAAGGAGATACGCAGTATTTT.

As concerns this clonotype: This clone may be a read error of a much larger clone one base away. The rearrangement joins TRBV5-1 to TRBJ2-5; perhaps D is TRBD1 or TRBD2 (5 bases each). This CDR3 comprises 17 residues. Germline assignment: CDR1 SGHRS and CDR2 YFSETQ. The CDR3 loop reads CAISSQPTGLGEETQYF. In DNA form, the CDR3 reads TGCGCCATCAGCTCGCAACCGACCGGGCTGGGGGAAGAGACCCAGTACTTC.

This chain joins TRBV12-3 or TRBV12-4 and TRBJ1-2; tentative D call: TRBD1 (6 bases). This CDR3 contains 16 residues. V shed 3 bases and J shed 7 bases, with 21 bases lying between them. CDR3 coding DNA: TGTGCCAGCAGTTTGGGGCAGGGGAGGGGAAGTGGTGGCTACACCTTC. The encoded protein is CASSLGQGRGSGGYTF.

V usage is TRBV7-8 and J usage is TRBJ2-3, with 12 positions matching TRBD2. Germline CDR1 SGHVS, CDR2 FQNEAQ. This CDR3 comprises 16 residues. V lost 3 bases and J lost 4; bases outside the gene matches: 5. CDR3 amino acids: CASSFQTSGGPDTQYF. CDR3 coding DNA: TGTGCCAGCAGCTTTCAGACTAGCGGGGGTCCAGATACGCAGTATTTT.

In its sample, this clonotype was seen a few times. The rearrangement joins TRBV29-1 to TRBJ2-7; TRBD1 agrees at 10 bases. The trim removed 5 bases at V and 4 bases at J, leaving 8 bases unmatched. Looked up from germline, CDR1 is SQVTM and CDR2 is ANQGSEA. The CDR3 runs to 14 residues. In DNA form, the CDR3 reads TGCAGCGTTCTCCGCGGGACAGGGGCTTACGAGCAGTACTTC. Protein sequence: CSVLRGTGAYEQYF.

V is TRBV6-4 and J is TRBJ2-5, with D hard to call. The CDR3 length is 11 residues. V was cut by 6 bases and J by 5 bases, with 7 bases left in between. The germline V gene has CDR1 MRHNA and CDR2 SNTAGT. The CDR3 sequence: CASRTFETQYF. CDR3 sequence (DNA): TGTGCCAGCAGGACGTTTGAGACCCAGTACTTC.

This clonotype was seen only a few times. V and J are TRBV7-9 and TRBJ2-1; D may be TRBD1 (6 bases). The CDR3 extends over 15 amino acids. Germline CDR1 is SEHNR and CDR2 is FQNEAQ (reference sequence). Trimming took off 3 bases at V and 3 bases at J, with 12 bases between the two ends. The CDR3 nucleotides are TGTGCCAGCAGCTTCTGGGCAGGGGACTACAATGAGCAGTTCTTC. Translating gives CASSFWAGDYNEQFF.

At least ten counts were recorded for this clonotype. The chain couples TRBV5-4 to TRBJ2-5; D may be TRBD1 (6 bases). Germline V lookup: CDR1 SGHNT, CDR2 YYREEE (reference sequence). Trimming stripped 4 bases from V and 1 base from J, with 17 bases between. The CDR3 runs 16 residues. The CDR3 protein is CASSLSPGAIQETQYF. The CDR3 nucleotides are TGTGCCAGCAGCCTTAGCCCAGGGGCCATCCAAGAGACCCAGTACTTC.

A few counts support this clonotype. The chain joins TRBV6-5 to TRBJ2-2; possible D gene TRBD1, 6 bases. Between the trimmed V and J ends, which lost 7 bases and 5 bases, there was a span of 20 bases. This CDR3 region has 16 residues. Germline CDR1 and CDR2: MNHEY and SVGAGI. The CDR3 reads CASITATGFGTGELFF. CDR3 in DNA: TGTGCCAGCATTACCGCCACAGGGTTCGGGACCGGGGAGCTGTTTTTT.

This clonotype was picked up a small number of times. This chain joins TRBV6-2 or TRBV6-3 and TRBJ2-4; D not resolved. Trimming cost V 0 bases and J 1 base, with 10 bases left between them. The CDR3 sequence is 16 residues long. Looked up from germline, CDR1 is MNHEY and CDR2 is SVGEGT. The CDR3 is CASSYSAPRAKNIQYF. DNA of the CDR3: TGTGCCAGCAGTTACTCAGCCCCCCGGGCCAAAAACATTCAGTACTTC.

This chain links TRBV20-1 with TRBJ1-1; D not resolved. Trimming removed 6 bases from V and 3 bases from J, with 11 bases in between. Looked up from germline, CDR1 is DFQATT and CDR2 is SNEGSKA (reference sequence). The CDR3 contains 12 residues. DNA for the CDR3: TGCAGTGCCCTACCCGCGGACACTGAAGCTTTCTTT. Amino acid sequence: CSALPADTEAFF.

The chain employs TRBV29-1 and TRBJ1-2; D unresolved. The V and J ends lost 5 bases and 7 bases respectively, with 11 bases between them. Germline V CDR1 and CDR2: SQVTM, ANQGSEA. This CDR3 spans 11 amino acids. The CDR3 region is CSVLGGGGYTF. For the CDR3, the DNA is TGCAGCGTTCTCGGCGGCGGTGGCTACACCTTC.